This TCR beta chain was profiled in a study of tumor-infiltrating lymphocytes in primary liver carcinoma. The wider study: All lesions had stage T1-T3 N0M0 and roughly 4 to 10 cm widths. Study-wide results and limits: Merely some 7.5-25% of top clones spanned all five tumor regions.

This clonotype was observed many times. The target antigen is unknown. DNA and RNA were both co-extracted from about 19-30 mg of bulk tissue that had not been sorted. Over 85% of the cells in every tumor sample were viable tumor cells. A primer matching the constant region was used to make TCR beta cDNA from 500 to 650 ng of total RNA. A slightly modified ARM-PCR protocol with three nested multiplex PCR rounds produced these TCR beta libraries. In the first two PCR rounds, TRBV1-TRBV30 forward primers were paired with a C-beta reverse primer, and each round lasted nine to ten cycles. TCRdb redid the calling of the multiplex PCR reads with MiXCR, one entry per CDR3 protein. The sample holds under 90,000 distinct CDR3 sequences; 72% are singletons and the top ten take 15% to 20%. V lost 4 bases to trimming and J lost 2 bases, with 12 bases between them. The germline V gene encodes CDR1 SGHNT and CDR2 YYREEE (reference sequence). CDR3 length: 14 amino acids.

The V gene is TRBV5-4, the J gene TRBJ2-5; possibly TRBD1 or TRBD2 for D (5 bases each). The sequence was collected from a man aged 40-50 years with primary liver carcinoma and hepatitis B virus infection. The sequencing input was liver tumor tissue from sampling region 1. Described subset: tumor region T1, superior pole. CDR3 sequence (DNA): TGTGCCAGCAGCCCCGGGACCCTTCAAGAGACCCAGTACTTC. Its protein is CASSPGTLQETQYF.